A single sample is the source of the 14 T cell receptor beta chains below, sequenced in a study of low-dose radiotherapy and immunotherapy resistance in tumors. TRAV- and TRBV-specific primers were used for first-strand cDNA, which covered alpha and beta chains. TCR amplification ran approximately 20 PCR cycles using constant-region and V-primer adapter primers. TCRdb re-called the reads through MiXCR, storing one row per CDR3 protein. The data hold nearly 60,000 distinct CDR3 sequences, with about a quarter observed a single time. Regarding time point: after trial treatment. Treatment noted: LDRT plus nivolumab, ipilimumab, low-dose cyclophosphamide and aspirin (RACIN trial). The sequencing here drew on PBMCs, taken after low-dose radiotherapy plus immunotherapy. The receptor set was obtained from a male donor with prostate cancer.

This clonotype has more than one count but fewer than ten. Only one base separates this from a far larger clonotype, so it likely reflects a read error. This chain uses TRBV6-2 or TRBV6-3 with TRBJ2-3; 7 bases map to TRBD2. Trimming at V came to 6 bases and at J to 6 bases, leaving 9 bases not matched to a gene. The CDR3 runs to 14 residues. CDR1 and CDR2 (germline): MNHEY, SVGEGT. DNA of the CDR3: TGTGCCAGCAGAGCGGGACGGCTGGGGGATACGCAGTATTTT. This gives the protein CASRAGRLGDTQYF.

The table lists this clonotype with many counts. V is TRBV29-1 and J is TRBJ2-5; no reliable D call. The germline gives CDR1 SQVTM, CDR2 ANQGSEA. V was trimmed by 7 bases and J by 2 bases, leaving 17 bases between them. The CDR3 consists of 14 residues. CDR3 amino acids: CSAQDAFKQETQYF. The CDR3, as DNA: TGCAGCGCCCAAGACGCGTTTAAGCAAGAGACCCAGTACTTC.

At least ten counts were recorded for this clonotype. The rearrangement joins TRBV10-3 to TRBJ2-3; D perhaps matches TRBD2 (5 bases). The V gene's germline CDR1 is ENHRY and CDR2 SYGVKD. The CDR3 is made up of 15 amino acids. The germline V and J ends were trimmed by 1 base and 2 bases, with 10 bases remaining between them. The CDR3 region has the DNA TGTGCCATCAGTGAGTATGGAGGTCACACAGATACGCAGTATTTT. It encodes CAISEYGGHTDTQYF.

This clonotype has at least ten counts. V and J are TRBV24-1 and TRBJ2-2; D may be TRBD2 (5 bases). Between the trimmed V and J ends, which lost 9 bases and 1 base, there was a span of 8 bases. Germline lookup yields CDR1 KGHDR and CDR2 SFDVKD. The CDR3 has 13 residues. Here the CDR3 reads CATLGRNTGELFF. CDR3 sequence (DNA): TGTGCCACCTTGGGGAGGAACACCGGGGAGCTGTTTTTT.

This clonotype is termed medium-sized (0.01 to 0.1%). The chain links TRBV7-8 to TRBJ1-1; unclear D gene. This CDR3 is built from 13 residues. With 2 bases removed from V and 4 bases from J, the gap between germline ends came to 8 bases. Germline assignment: CDR1 SGHVS and CDR2 FQNEAQ. CDR3 DNA: TGTGCCAGCAGCTTAACGGGCGGCACTGAAGCTTTCTTT. Amino acid sequence: CASSLTGGTEAFF.

This clonotype was detected many times. This chain connects TRBV6-1 to TRBJ2-1; D is ambiguous. Germline-derived CDR1 and CDR2 are MNHNS and SASEGT. CDR3 length: 14 amino acids. Trimming took off 0 bases at V and 3 bases at J, with 6 bases between the two ends. CDR3 residues: CASSEAPGYNEQFF. The CDR3 DNA reads TGTGCCAGCAGTGAAGCGCCCGGCTACAATGAGCAGTTCTTC.

This clonotype was seen ten or more times. This rearrangement joins TRBV13 to TRBJ2-4; unclear D gene. CDR1 PRHDT and CDR2 FYEKMQ come from the germline V gene (reference sequence). The CDR3 consists of 13 residues. Trimming stripped 1 base from V and 10 bases from J, with 11 bases between. The DNA of the CDR3 is TGTGCCAGCAGCTTAGAGACCGGAGTAATTCAGTACTTC. As protein: CASSLETGVIQYF.

This clonotype has ten or more counts. The rearrangement joins TRBV20-1 to TRBJ2-1; the match to TRBD2 covers 12 bases. Trimming cost V 5 bases and J 0 bases; bases outside gene matches: 17. The CDR3 consists of 20 residues. The germline V gene has CDR1 DFQATT and CDR2 SNEGSKA (reference sequence). As DNA, the CDR3 is TGCAGTGCTCAACCGGCGGTCCTAGCGGGGGGGCTCAGCTCCTACAATGAGCAGTTCTTC. This encodes CSAQPAVLAGGLSSYNEQFF.

The J gene is TRBJ2-6, the V gene TRBV28, with D unresolved. This CDR3 spans 14 amino acids. Trimming took 7 bases from V and 0 from J, leaving 7 bases between them. CDR1 and CDR2 (germline): MDHEN, SYDVKM. The CDR3 protein is CASTYPSGANVLTF. CDR3 coding DNA: TGTGCCAGCACTTATCCCTCTGGGGCCAACGTCCTGACTTTC.

The chain has TRBV6-2 or TRBV6-3 and TRBJ2-7, with D maybe TRBD2 (6 bases). Trimming took off 11 bases at V and 2 bases at J, with 25 bases between the two ends. Germline V gene sequence: CDR1 MNHEY, CDR2 SVGEGT. There are 16 residues in the CDR3. The CDR3 nucleotides are TGTGCCGCCGGGCAAGGGTACCTCTCGGGGGCCTACGAGCAGTACTTC. This codes for CAAGQGYLSGAYEQYF.

V is TRBV28 and J is TRBJ1-2; D is ambiguous. This CDR3 has 13 residues. Germline V gene lookup returns CDR1 MDHEN and CDR2 SYDVKM. Trimming pared 3 bases from V and 4 bases from J, leaving 9 bases between. This CDR3 is CASSFGQLYGYTF. The DNA for the CDR3 is TGTGCCAGCAGTTTTGGGCAGCTCTATGGCTACACCTTC.

The gene calls are TRBV4-3 and TRBJ2-1; 9 nucleotides agree with TRBD2. Trimming removed 4 bases from V and 4 bases from J; junction bases left unmatched: 14. The CDR3 is 18 amino acids. Germline V lookup: CDR1 LGHNA, CDR2 YSLEER. The CDR3 coding sequence is TGCGCCAGCAGCCGCGATAGCTCCGGGACTAGCCCTTACAATGAGCAGTTCTTC. It specifies CASSRDSSGTSPYNEQFF.

This clonotype was counted ten times or more. This chain uses TRBV4-1 with TRBJ2-3, with D unclear. Germline V gives CDR1 MGHRA, CDR2 YSYEKL. V was pared by 4 bases and J by 0 bases, with 11 bases between. The CDR3 is 15 amino acids. CDR3 nucleotide sequence: TGCGCCAGCAGCCGATCTAGTTCTAGCACAGATACGCAGTATTTT. Its protein is CASSRSSSSTDTQYF.

J is TRBJ2-3 and V is TRBV7-3; tentative D call: TRBD2 (7 bases). V dropped 3 bases and J dropped 6 bases, with 16 bases sitting between them. The CDR3 contains 15 residues. CDR1 is SGHTA and CDR2 is FQGTGA in the germline V gene. CDR3 bases: TGTGCCAGCAGCTTGGGGGGGGGCCCCTCCGATACGCAGTATTTT. Translating it yields CASSLGGGPSDTQYF. The variable domain in full, completed from reference TRBV7-3 and TRBJ2-3, reads GAGVSQTPSNKVTEKGKYVELRCDPISGHTALYWYRQSLGQGPEFLIYFQGTGAADDSGLPNDRFFAVRPEGSVSTLKIQRTERGDSAVYLCASSLGGGPSDTQYFGPGTRLTVL.